Below are 19 T cell receptor beta chains sequenced from a single sample in a study of brain T cells in children with intractable seizures. The method was immunoSEQ multiplex PCR; TCRdb's version includes in-frame clones alone and lacks a portion of them. This table has 70,000 to 85,000 clones, more than 75% appearing once. The sample in question was peripheral blood, obtained at surgery. Every receptor here comes from a girl aged 2 to 9 with Rasmussen encephalitis and intractable seizures.

This clone was observed once. The chain has TRBV11-3 and TRBJ2-7; D is tentatively TRBD1 or TRBD2 (5 bases each). Per germline, CDR1 SGHNT and CDR2 YENEEA. The CDR3 contains 15 residues. V shed 4 bases and J shed 11 bases, with 24 bases lying between them. The CDR3 region has the DNA TGTGCCAGCAGCTCCTCGGGACGGACGGGGTTGGAGGAGTACTTC. It encodes CASSSSGRTGLEEYF.

The CDR3 region has the DNA TGTGCCAGCAGCGTAGTTCCGGGCCTGGTAGAGACCCAGTACTTC. This sequence encodes CASSVVPGLVETQYF. V gene TRBV9 combines with J gene TRBJ2-5; no firm D call. The germline V and J ends were trimmed by 0 bases and 4 bases, with 13 bases remaining between them. CDR3 length equals 15 residues. In germline, CDR1 is SGDLS, CDR2 YYNGEE.

The chain links TRBV11-3 to TRBJ2-3, with D tentatively TRBD2 (6 bases). CDR3 length: 15 amino acids. Germline V CDR1 and CDR2: SGHNT, YENEEA. V lost 3 bases to trimming and J lost 0 bases, with 10 bases between them. The CDR3 loop reads CASSLGRGSTDTQYF. CDR3 nucleotide sequence: TGTGCCAGCAGCTTGGGGCGGGGTAGCACAGATACGCAGTATTTT.

This rearrangement joins TRBV11-2 to TRBJ2-3, with 10 bases identical to TRBD2. The germline V gene has CDR1 SGHAT and CDR2 FQNNGV. The CDR3 sequence is 15 residues long. J was trimmed by 6 bases and V by 5 bases; bases with no gene match: 8. The CDR3 region is CASSGAGGFMDTQYF. CDR3 nucleotides: TGTGCCAGCAGCGGAGCGGGAGGGTTCATGGATACGCAGTATTTT.

V gene TRBV5-6 combines with J gene TRBJ1-3; maybe TRBD1 (6 bases). The ends were cut back, 6 bases at V and 0 bases at J, with 19 bases in the middle. The germline V gene encodes CDR1 SGHDT and CDR2 YYEEEE. CDR3 length: 17 amino acids. The CDR3 coding sequence is TGTGCCAGCATCGCACAGGGCCGGGGAAGCTCTGGAAACACCATATATTTT. As protein: CASIAQGRGSSGNTIYF.

The chain links TRBV6-1 to TRBJ1-4; possible D gene TRBD1, 6 bases. Trimming removed 3 bases from V and 0 bases from J, with 14 bases in between. This CDR3 is 17 amino acids long. The germline gives CDR1 MNHNS, CDR2 SASEGT. The CDR3 sequence is CASSDARGGATNEKLFF. CDR3 nucleotides: TGTGCCAGCAGTGATGCCAGAGGGGGAGCAACTAATGAAAAACTGTTTTTT.

The V gene is TRBV4-1, the J gene TRBJ2-3; 14 nucleotides line up with TRBD2. The length of the CDR3 is 18 residues. Trimming removed 3 bases from V and 5 bases from J; junction bases left unmatched: 10. Germline V gives CDR1 MGHRA, CDR2 YSYEKL. CDR3 amino acids: CASSQEMGLAGAEDTQYF. In nucleotides, the CDR3 is TGCGCCAGCAGCCAGGAAATGGGACTAGCGGGAGCGGAAGATACGCAGTATTTT.

On this clone: Compared with germline, one end of the junction differs, possibly owing to a read error. CDR3 DNA: TGTGCATGGAGCAGGAGCTCCTACGAGCAGTACTTC. Its translation: CAWSRSSYEQYF. The chain links TRBV30 to TRBJ2-7; D uncertain. The CDR3 runs 12 residues. Germline values: CDR1 GTSNPN, CDR2 SVGIG (reference sequence).

The rearrangement joins TRBV6-5 to TRBJ2-7; TRBD1 aligns across 9 bases. The germline V gene has CDR1 MNHEY and CDR2 SVGAGI. The CDR3 covers 14 residues. The V gene end was trimmed by 2 bases and the J gene end by 6 bases; junction bases not matched to a gene: 5. CDR3 protein: CASSYTGGGSEQYF. As DNA, the CDR3 is TGTGCCAGCAGTTACACAGGGGGCGGGTCCGAGCAGTACTTC.

This chain uses TRBV9 with TRBJ2-3; D is unclear. Trimming pared 6 bases from V and 2 bases from J, leaving 10 bases between. The CDR3 loop spans 13 amino acids. Germline CDR1 is SGDLS and CDR2 is YYNGEE. CDR3 region: CASKGRNTDTQYF. CDR3 nucleotide sequence: TGTGCCAGCAAGGGTCGGAACACAGATACGCAGTATTTT.

V gene TRBV30 combines with J gene TRBJ1-6; 7 bases align to TRBD1. This CDR3 contains 14 residues. V shed 4 bases, J shed 10 bases, and the junction held 10 bases outside the gene matches. Germline V lookup: CDR1 GTSNPN, CDR2 SVGIG (reference sequence). CDR3 DNA: TGTGCCTGGACACCGACAGGGTTGGACTCACCCCTCCACTTT. Translating it yields CAWTPTGLDSPLHF.

The V and J genes are TRBV23-1 and TRBJ1-5, with D possibly TRBD1 on 6 matching bases. TRBV23-1 is treated as an ORF (open reading frame) with a function not yet certain. The V and J ends lost 3 bases and 3 bases respectively, with 15 bases between them. This CDR3 is built from 16 residues. In DNA, the CDR3 is TGCGCCAGCAGTCATCAAACAGGGAGAAACAATCAGCCCCAGCATTTT. This gives the protein CASSHQTGRNNQPQHF.

V usage is TRBV20-1 and J usage is TRBJ2-5, with 7 bases identical to TRBD1. The germline CDR1 and CDR2 sequences are DFQATT and SNEGSKA (reference sequence). The CDR3 spans 11 residues. V was pared by 6 bases and J by 5 bases, with 3 bases of the junction left unmatched. The CDR3 bases are TGCAGTGCATCGACAGGGGAGACCCAGTACTTC. Amino acids: CSASTGETQYF.

This chain connects TRBV5-1 to TRBJ1-4; possible D gene TRBD1, 5 bases. V gave up 0 bases and J gave up 8 bases, with 8 bases separating them. This CDR3 contains 13 residues. From germline, CDR1 is SGHRS and CDR2 YFSETQ. The CDR3 DNA reads TGCGCCAGCAGCTTGGGCCCAGGGGAAAAACTGTTTTTT. It is translated as CASSLGPGEKLFF.

This sequence joins TRBV5-4 and TRBJ1-2, with D uncertain. V lost 4 bases to trimming and J lost 7 bases, with 14 bases between them. The CDR3 is made up of 13 amino acids. CDR1 SGHNT and CDR2 YYREEE come from the germline V gene (reference sequence). This CDR3 reads CASSRTPWSGYTF. Here the CDR3 DNA reads TGTGCCAGCAGCCGGACCCCATGGTCTGGCTACACCTTC.

V is TRBV30 and J is TRBJ2-7; TRBD1 matches 7 bases. The J segment lost 6 bases and the V segment lost 3 bases, leaving 2 bases of the junction unmatched. The CDR3 runs to 11 residues. CDR1 GTSNPN and CDR2 SVGIG come from the germline V gene (reference sequence). In DNA form, the CDR3 reads TGTGCCTGGAGGTCAGGGGGCGAGCAGTACTTC. Protein product: CAWRSGGEQYF.

This chain joins TRBV5-6 and TRBJ1-5; TRBD1 might be the D (5 bases). The CDR3 consists of 16 residues. The germline V gene has CDR1 SGHDT and CDR2 YYEEEE. V was clipped by 1 base and J by 2 bases, with 13 bases between them. The CDR3 is CASSLFSGTGNQPQHF. CDR3 nucleotide sequence: TGTGCCAGCAGCTTGTTTTCCGGGACTGGCAATCAGCCCCAGCATTTT.

The J gene is TRBJ2-5, the V gene TRBV5-5; tentatively, D is TRBD2 (6 bases). The germline CDR1 and CDR2 sequences are SGHKS and YYEKEE (reference sequence). Between the trimmed V and J ends, which lost 2 bases and 2 bases, there was a span of 10 bases. The CDR3 loop spans 14 amino acids. CDR3 amino acids: CASSFGTLQETQYF. CDR3 DNA: TGTGCCAGCAGCTTTGGGACTCTGCAAGAGACCCAGTACTTC.

The chain has TRBV30 and TRBJ2-1; D remains ambiguous. Trimming cost V 0 bases and J 0 bases, with 15 bases left between them. The CDR3 is 17 residues long. CDR1 is GTSNPN, CDR2 SVGIG, per germline (reference sequence). The CDR3 protein is CAWSVRWTTSSYNEQFF. The CDR3 region has the DNA TGTGCCTGGAGTGTACGTTGGACCACAAGCTCCTACAATGAGCAGTTCTTC.